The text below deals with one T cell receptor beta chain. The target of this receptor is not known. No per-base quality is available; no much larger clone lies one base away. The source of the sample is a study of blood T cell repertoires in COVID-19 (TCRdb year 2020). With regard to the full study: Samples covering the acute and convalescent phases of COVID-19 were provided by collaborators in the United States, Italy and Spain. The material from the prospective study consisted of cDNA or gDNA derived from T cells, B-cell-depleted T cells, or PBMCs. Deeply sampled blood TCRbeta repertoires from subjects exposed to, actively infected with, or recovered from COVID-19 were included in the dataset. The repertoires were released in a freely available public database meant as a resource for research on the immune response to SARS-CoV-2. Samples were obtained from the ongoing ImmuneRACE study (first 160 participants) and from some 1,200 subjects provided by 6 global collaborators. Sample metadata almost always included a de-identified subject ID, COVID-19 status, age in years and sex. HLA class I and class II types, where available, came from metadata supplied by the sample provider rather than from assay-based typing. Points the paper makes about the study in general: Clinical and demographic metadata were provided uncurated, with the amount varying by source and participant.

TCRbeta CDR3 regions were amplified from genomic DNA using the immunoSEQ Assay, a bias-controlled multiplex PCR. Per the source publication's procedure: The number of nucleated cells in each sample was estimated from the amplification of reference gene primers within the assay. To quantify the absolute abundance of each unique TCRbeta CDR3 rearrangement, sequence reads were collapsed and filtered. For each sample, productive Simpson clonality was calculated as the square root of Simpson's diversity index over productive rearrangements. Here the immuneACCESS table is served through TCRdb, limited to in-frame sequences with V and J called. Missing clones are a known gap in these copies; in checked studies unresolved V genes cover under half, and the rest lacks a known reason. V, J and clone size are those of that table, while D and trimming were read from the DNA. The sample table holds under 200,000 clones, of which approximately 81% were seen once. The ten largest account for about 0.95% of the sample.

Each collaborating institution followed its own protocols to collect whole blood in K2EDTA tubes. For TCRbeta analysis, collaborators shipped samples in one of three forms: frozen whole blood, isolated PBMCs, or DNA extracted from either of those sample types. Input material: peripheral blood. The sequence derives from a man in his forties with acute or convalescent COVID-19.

The CDR3 is CSASYYGYTF. Read as DNA, the sequence is TGCAGTGCTAGTTATTATGGCTACACCTTC. Rearrangement joined TRBV20-1 to TRBJ1-2, with an unclear D gene assignment. The CDR3 holds 10 amino acids from the cysteine to the phenylalanine. Of all the DNA, just the CDR3 is kept, 30 bases in frame from base 1. Deletion took 3 bases off V and 5 bases off J, with a span of 4 bases between the germline ends. The germline V gene (reference sequence) supplies CDR1 DFQATT and CDR2 SNEGSKA.